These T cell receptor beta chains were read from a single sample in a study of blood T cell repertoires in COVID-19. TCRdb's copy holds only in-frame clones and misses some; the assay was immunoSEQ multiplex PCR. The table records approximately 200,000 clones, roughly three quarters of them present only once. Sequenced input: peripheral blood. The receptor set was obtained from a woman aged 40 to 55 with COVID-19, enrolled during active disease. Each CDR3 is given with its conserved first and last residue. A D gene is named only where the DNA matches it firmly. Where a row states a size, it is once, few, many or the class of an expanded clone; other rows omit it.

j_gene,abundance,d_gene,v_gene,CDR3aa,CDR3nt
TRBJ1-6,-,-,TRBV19,CASRTVRGSPLHF,TGTGCCAGTCGGACAGTGAGGGGTTCACCCCTCCACTTT
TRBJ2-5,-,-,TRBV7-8,CASSFSGSRGSNRDF,TGTGCCAGCAGCTTCTCAGGGTCTAGGGGCTCTAATAGGGACTTC
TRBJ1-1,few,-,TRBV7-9,CASSPGQLNTEAFF,TGTGCCAGCAGCCCAGGACAACTGAACACTGAAGCTTTCTTT
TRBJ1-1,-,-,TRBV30,CAWSVGAMNTEAFF,TGTGCCTGGAGTGTTGGGGCCATGAACACTGAAGCTTTCTTT
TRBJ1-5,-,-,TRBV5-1,CASSLQGYSNQPQHF,TGCGCCAGCAGCTTACAGGGTTATAGCAATCAGCCCCAGCATTTT
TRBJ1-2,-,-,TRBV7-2,CASSADAVRRGYTF,TGTGCCAGCAGCGCCGATGCGGTCCGACGGGGCTACACCTTC
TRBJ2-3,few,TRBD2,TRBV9,CASSISGGFTDTQYF,TGTGCCAGCAGCATTAGCGGGGGTTTCACAGATACGCAGTATTTT
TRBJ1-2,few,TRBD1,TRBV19,CATRPGQGVGYGYTF,TGTGCCACCCGCCCGGGACAGGGGGTGGGCTATGGCTACACCTTC
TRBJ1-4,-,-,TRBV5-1,CASSLDGLNEKLFF,TGCGCCAGCAGCTTGGACGGACTTAATGAAAAACTGTTTTTT
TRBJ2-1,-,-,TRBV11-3,CASSATTVDEQFF,TGTGCCAGCAGCGCCACGACAGTAGATGAGCAGTTCTTC
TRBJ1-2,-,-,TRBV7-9,CASSLSAAPYYGYTF,TGTGCCAGCAGCTTATCGGCGGCGCCTTACTATGGCTACACCTTC
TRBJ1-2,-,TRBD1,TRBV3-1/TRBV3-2,CASSQETGGNGYTF,TGTGCCAGCAGCCAAGAAACAGGGGGCAACGGCTACACCTTC
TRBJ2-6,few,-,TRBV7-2,CASSLDSSSGANVLTF,TGTGCCAGCAGCTTAGACTCAAGCTCTGGGGCCAACGTCCTGACTTTC
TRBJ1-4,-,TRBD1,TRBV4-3,CASSQDHPGTATMQLFF,TGCGCCAGCAGCCAAGATCACCCGGGGACAGCTACGATGCAACTGTTTTTT
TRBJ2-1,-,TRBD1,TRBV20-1,CSASVTGIYNEQFF,TGCAGTGCTAGTGTGACAGGGATCTACAATGAGCAGTTCTTC
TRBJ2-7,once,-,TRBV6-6,CASRTPSYEQYF,TGTGCCAGCAGGACTCCCTCCTACGAGCAGTACTTC
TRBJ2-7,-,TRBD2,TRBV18,CASSPPSGESSYEQYF,TGTGCCAGCTCACCACCTAGCGGGGAAAGCTCCTACGAGCAGTACTTC
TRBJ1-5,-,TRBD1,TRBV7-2,CASSIQGGDQPQHF,TGTGCCAGCAGCATACAGGGGGGTGATCAGCCCCAGCATTTT
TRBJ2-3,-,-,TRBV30,CAWERAGSTDTQYF,TGTGCCTGGGAGAGGGCGGGGAGCACAGATACGCAGTATTTT
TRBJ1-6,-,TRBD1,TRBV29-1,CSGGTEGSPLHF,TGCAGCGGGGGGACAGAAGGTTCACCCCTCCACTTT
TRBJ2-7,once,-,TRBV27,CASSLSWTTNYEQYF,TGTGCCAGCAGTTTATCTTGGACTACAAATTACGAGCAGTACTTC
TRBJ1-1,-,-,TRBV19,CASSLTAGTEAFF,TGTGCCAGTAGTTTGACAGCTGGCACTGAAGCTTTCTTT
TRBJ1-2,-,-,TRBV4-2,CASSHLLRDTQQRPNF,TGTGCCAGCAGCCACCTACTCCGGGACACCCAACAAAGACCGAACTTC
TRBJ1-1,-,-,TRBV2,CASGLRGLVAEAFF,TGTGCCAGCGGCCTTAGAGGGCTCGTGGCTGAAGCTTTCTTT
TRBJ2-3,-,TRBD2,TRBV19,CASIGERGGTDTQYF,TGTGCCAGTATTGGAGAGCGGGGGGGCACAGATACGCAGTATTTT
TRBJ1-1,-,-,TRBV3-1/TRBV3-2,CASSQDIRTGLGTEAFF,TGTGCCAGCAGCCAAGATATTAGAACAGGCCTGGGGACTGAAGCTTTCTTT
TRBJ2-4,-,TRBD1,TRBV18,CASSPRQGALDIQYF,TGTGCCAGCTCACCACGACAGGGGGCTTTGGACATTCAGTACTTC
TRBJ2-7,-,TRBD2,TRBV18,CASSPPSGGQNEQYF,TGTGCCAGCTCACCACCTAGCGGGGGACAAAACGAGCAGTACTTC
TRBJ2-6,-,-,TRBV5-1,CASSFGSSSGANVLTF,TGCGCCAGCAGCTTTGGGAGTAGCTCTGGGGCCAACGTCCTGACTTTC